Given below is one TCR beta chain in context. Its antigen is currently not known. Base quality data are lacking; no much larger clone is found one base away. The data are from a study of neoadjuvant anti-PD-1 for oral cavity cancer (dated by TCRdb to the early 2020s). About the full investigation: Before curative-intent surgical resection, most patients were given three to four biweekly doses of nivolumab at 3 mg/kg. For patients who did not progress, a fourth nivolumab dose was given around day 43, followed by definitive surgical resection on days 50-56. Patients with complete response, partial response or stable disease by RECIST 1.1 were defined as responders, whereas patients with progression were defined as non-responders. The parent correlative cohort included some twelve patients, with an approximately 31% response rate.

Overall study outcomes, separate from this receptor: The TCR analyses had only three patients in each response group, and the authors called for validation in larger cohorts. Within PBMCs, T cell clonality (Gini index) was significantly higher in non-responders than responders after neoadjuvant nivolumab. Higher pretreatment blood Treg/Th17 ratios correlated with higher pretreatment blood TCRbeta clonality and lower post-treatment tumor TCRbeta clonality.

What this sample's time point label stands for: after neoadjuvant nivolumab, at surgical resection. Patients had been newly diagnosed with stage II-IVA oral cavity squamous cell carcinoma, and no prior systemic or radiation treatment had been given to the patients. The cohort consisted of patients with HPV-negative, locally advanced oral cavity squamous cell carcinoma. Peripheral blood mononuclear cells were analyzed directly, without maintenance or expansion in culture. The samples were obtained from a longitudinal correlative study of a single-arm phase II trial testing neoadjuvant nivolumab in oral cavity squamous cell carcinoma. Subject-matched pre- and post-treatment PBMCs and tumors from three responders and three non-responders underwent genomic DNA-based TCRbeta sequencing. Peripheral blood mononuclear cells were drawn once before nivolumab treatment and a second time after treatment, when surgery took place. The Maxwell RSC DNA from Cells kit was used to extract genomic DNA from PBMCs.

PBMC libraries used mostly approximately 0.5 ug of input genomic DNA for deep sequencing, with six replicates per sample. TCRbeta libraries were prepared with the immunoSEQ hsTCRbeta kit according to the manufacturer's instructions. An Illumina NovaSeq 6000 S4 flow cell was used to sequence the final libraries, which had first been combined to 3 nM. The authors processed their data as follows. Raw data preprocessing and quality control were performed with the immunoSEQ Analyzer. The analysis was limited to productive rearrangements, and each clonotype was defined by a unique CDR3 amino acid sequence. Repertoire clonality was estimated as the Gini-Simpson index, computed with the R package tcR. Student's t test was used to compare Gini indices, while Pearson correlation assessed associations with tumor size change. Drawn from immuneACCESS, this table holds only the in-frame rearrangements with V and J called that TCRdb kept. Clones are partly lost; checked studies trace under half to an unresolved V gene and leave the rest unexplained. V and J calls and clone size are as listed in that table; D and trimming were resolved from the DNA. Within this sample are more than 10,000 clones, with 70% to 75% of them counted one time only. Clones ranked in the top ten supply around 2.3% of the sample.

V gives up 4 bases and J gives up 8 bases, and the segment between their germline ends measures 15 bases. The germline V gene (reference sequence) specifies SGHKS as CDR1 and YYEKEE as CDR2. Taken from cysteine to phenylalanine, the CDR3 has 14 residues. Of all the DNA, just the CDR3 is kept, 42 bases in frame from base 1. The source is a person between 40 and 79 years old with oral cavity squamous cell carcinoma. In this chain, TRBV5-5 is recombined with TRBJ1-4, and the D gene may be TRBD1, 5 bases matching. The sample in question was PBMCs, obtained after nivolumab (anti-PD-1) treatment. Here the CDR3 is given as CASSPTARGEKLFF. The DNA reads TGTGCCAGCAGCCCGACAGCTAGGGGAGAAAAACTGTTTTTT. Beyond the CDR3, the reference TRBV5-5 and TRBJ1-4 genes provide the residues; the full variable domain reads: DAGVTQSPTHLIKTRGQQVTLRCSPISGHKSVSWYQQVLGQGPQFIFQYYEKEERGRGNFPDRFSARQFPNYSSELNVNALLLGDSALYLCASSPTARGEKLFFGSGTQLSVL.